This TCR beta chain is drawn from a study of regulatory T cells in long-lasting Graves disease. Through Arm-PCR of CDR3 regions and iRepertoire HTBI primers, TCR beta libraries were built. TCRdb ran MiXCR on the multiplex PCR reads and lists one entry per CDR3 protein. Found here are about 400,000 distinct CDR3 sequences, 20% of them singletons; the top ten hold around 20%. Findings of the study overall: Persistent patients shared more public clonotypes (2,741) than new patients (approximately 900). Those with persistent Graves' had less TCR diversity than newly diagnosed patients.

Time point noted: persistent/refractory GD, antithyroid drugs over 5 years with positive TRAb. PBMC RNA served as the TCR library source. Comments on this clonotype: Its antigen is currently unknown. A much bigger clone sits one base away, suggesting this may be a read error.

The V end lost 5 bases, the J end lost 6 bases, and 14 bases lay between the germline ends. The CDR3 loop spans 13 amino acids. This rearrangement joins TRBV12-3 or TRBV12-4 to TRBJ2-7, with D uncertain. The sample consisted of peripheral blood mononuclear cells (PBMCs), taken when the disease was refractory, from a patient treated with antithyroid drugs. This sequence was found in a female donor with Graves disease. CDR3 sequence (DNA): TGTGCCAGCAGTATAAAGGTAGGGATCGAGCAGTACTTC. This translates into CASSIKVGIEQYF.